The rows below give T cell receptor beta chains drawn from one sample of a study of CD8 T cells in Susac syndrome. Each CDR3 protein is one row after TCRdb ran MiXCR on the immunoSEQ multiplex PCR reads. The sample holds more than 75,000 distinct CDR3 sequences, approximately 92% seen once. Input material: CD8+ T cells from PBMCs. These receptor sequences come from a human donor in good health. The CDR3 runs from the conserved cysteine through the conserved F or W. D genes are given only for firm matches. Expanded clones are given a class, and other clones once, few, many or no size at all.

.	TRBJ1-2	.	TRBV29-1	CSVHTQGPYGYTF	TGCAGCGTCCACACACAGGGCCCCTATGGCTACACCTTC
.	TRBJ1-2	.	TRBV6-2/TRBV6-3	CASSYVGNYGYTF	TGTGCCAGCAGTTACGTCGGGAACTATGGCTACACCTTC
.	TRBJ1-2	.	TRBV19	CASNSGANVNPFGYGYTF	TGTGCCAGTAATTCCGGGGCCAACGTTAATCCCTTTGGCTATGGCTACACCTTC
TRBD2	TRBJ2-7	.	TRBV20-1	CSAREGLAGSYEQYF	TGCAGTGCTAGGGAAGGACTAGCGGGTTCCTACGAGCAGTACTTC
.	TRBJ2-6	few	TRBV7-6	CASSLAGANVLTF	TGTGCCAGCAGCTTAGCTGGGGCCAACGTCCTGACTTTC
TRBD2	TRBJ2-5	.	TRBV3-1	CASSQLTSGEETQYF	TGTGCCAGCAGCCAACTTACTAGCGGGGAGGAGACCCAGTACTTC
.	TRBJ2-7	.	TRBV2	CASSEALLGGGYEQYF	TGTGCCAGCAGTGAAGCGCTTCTGGGCGGAGGCTACGAGCAGTACTTC
TRBD2	TRBJ2-1	few	TRBV9	CASSVVAGLRDEQFF	TGTGCCAGCAGCGTAGTAGCGGGGCTGAGGGATGAGCAGTTCTTC
.	TRBJ1-2	.	TRBV19	CASSFKEGYQSYGYTF	TGTGCCAGTAGTTTTAAGGAAGGGTACCAGAGCTATGGCTACACCTTC
TRBD2	TRBJ2-3	.	TRBV7-9	CASKESGGADTQYF	TGTGCCAGCAAGGAAAGCGGGGGGGCAGATACGCAGTATTTT
TRBD1	TRBJ2-7	.	TRBV7-9	CASSGDREHEQYF	TGTGCCAGCAGCGGCGACAGGGAGCACGAGCAGTACTTC
.	TRBJ2-7	.	TRBV6-2/TRBV6-3	CASSYSSIYEQYF	TGTGCCAGCAGTTACTCTTCCATTTACGAGCAGTACTTC
TRBD1	TRBJ2-7	.	TRBV7-8	CASSLVIGTGLGEQYF	TGTGCCAGCAGCTTAGTTATCGGGACAGGGCTTGGCGAGCAGTACTTC
.	TRBJ2-1	.	TRBV11-2	CASSPISFRSFF	TGTGCCAGCTCCCCCATCTCGTTCCGGTCGTTCTTC
.	TRBJ1-1	.	TRBV12-2	CASRLAAPTQAFF	TGTGCAAGTCGCTTAGCAGCCCCGACCCAAGCTTTCTTT
.	TRBJ1-2	.	TRBV14	CASSEEHTGFGASGYTF	TGTGCCAGCAGCGAAGAGCATACTGGCTTTGGAGCGAGTGGCTACACCTTC
.	TRBJ2-3	.	TRBV20-1	CSAGGSPGTAPSTDTQYF	TGCAGTGCCGGGGGTTCACCTGGGACAGCTCCTAGCACAGATACGCAGTATTTT
.	TRBJ1-2	once	TRBV13	CASSPPLEDSYGYTF	TGTGCCAGCAGCCCCCCCCTTGAGGACAGCTATGGCTACACCTTC